This TCR beta chain was sequenced for a study of T cells in Graves' hyperthyroidism and ophthalmopathy. Whole-study findings and limits: Most thyroid clonotypes expanded above 0.001 appeared in blood too.

Losses at the gene ends were 5 bases for V and 8 bases for J; bases not matched to a gene: 6. Looked up from germline, CDR1 is SNHLY and CDR2 is FYNNEI. The CDR3 is made up of 13 amino acids. This clonotype was observed at least ten times. Its antigen is as yet unknown. TCR beta CDR3 region amplification was performed from RNA transcripts. The study used the HTBI primer set for a first-round RT-PCR of the TCR CDR3. TCRdb called the multiplex PCR reads again in MiXCR, with one record for every CDR3 protein. Among around 600,000 distinct CDR3 sequences listed, around 16% were seen once. The chain uses TRBV2 and TRBJ2-1; 7 bases are a match to TRBD1. Material: blood. This TCR was recovered from a woman in her thirties with Graves' hyperthyroidism. DNA of the CDR3: TGTGCCAGCAGTATACAGGGGTTCGATGAGCAGTTCTTC. Translated: CASSIQGFDEQFF.